This paragraph covers one TCR beta chain sequence. This sample stems from a study of human T cells and chemical hapten exposure. Study summary: Upper-back patch tests with 0.01% DPC were read at 6 days. Cases of alopecia areata, totalis or universalis occurred in a predominantly female patient group.

It was the library that attached unique molecular identifiers to individual cDNA molecules. MiXCR, run by TCRdb on the RACE reads, gives a single entry per CDR3 protein. The sample holds around 330,000 distinct CDR3 sequences, 4.5% to 7% seen once. Germline loops: CDR1 SGHRS, CDR2 YFSETQ. The CDR3 spans 15 residues. The V end was cut by 5 bases, the J end by 3 bases, with 17 bases between. The time point here: pre-sensitization, week 0. Treatment: therapeutic diphenylcyclopropenone sensitization with weekly scalp DPC. This sample comprised whole blood, obtained in connection with sensitization to the hapten diphenylcyclopropenone (DPC). The chain combines TRBV5-1 with TRBJ1-2, with D hard to call. The TCR comes from a woman younger than 30 with alopecia areata. Some clones in this sample may be carry-over from other donors' samples. Here the CDR3 DNA reads TGCGCCAGCAGTTATACGGACCGCTTGGACTATGGCTACACCTTC. This gives the protein CASSYTDRLDYGYTF.